This T cell receptor beta chain came from a study of blood T cells in healthy people across ages. For the study at large: Template switching retrieved approximately one barcoded beta molecule for each two T cells.

Sample-barcoded 5' priming and a J-beta primer mix drove a second PCR of roughly 7 to 11 cycles. TCRdb re-called the 5' RACE reads through MiXCR, storing one row per CDR3 protein. Counted here are just over 1 million distinct CDR3 sequences, 40% to 45% occurring once; the ten biggest clones make up approximately 20%. Germline assignment: CDR1 SGHRS and CDR2 YFSETQ. Trimming took off 2 bases at V and 1 base at J, with 12 bases between the two ends. CDR3 length: 15 residues. The receptor's source is a woman aged 55 to 70 in good health. This chain links TRBV5-1 with TRBJ1-1; no clear D. The material sequenced was blood. CDR3 protein: CASSLEPGANTEAFF. CDR3 DNA sequence: TGCGCCAGCAGCTTAGAACCAGGAGCGAACACTGAAGCTTTCTTT. The entire variable domain, with the rest obtained from reference TRBV5-1 and TRBJ1-1, is as follows: KAGVTQTPRYLIKTRGQQVTLSCSPISGHRSVSWYQQTPGQGLQFLFEYFSETQRNKGNFPGRFSGRQFSNSRSEMNVSTLELGDSALYLCASSLEPGANTEAFFGQGTRLTVV.